The 17 T cell receptor beta chains below come from one sample, sequenced in a study of control samples from healthy donors and cancer patients. Measured with immunoSEQ multiplex PCR; TCRdb has only the in-frame clones, and not every one. Found here are some 100,000 clones, more than 85% of them singletons; the top ten hold 1.3%. The sequenced material came from blood. The receptors were sampled from a woman in her forties or fifties in good health.

Remarks on this clone: The same CDR3 also results from other DNA sequences found in this sample. The chain couples TRBV5-1 to TRBJ2-7; 7 nucleotides align to TRBD2. The CDR3 is 14 residues long. V lost 4 bases and J lost 7; bases outside the gene matches: 11. Germline lookup yields CDR1 SGHRS and CDR2 YFSETQ. As DNA, the CDR3 is TGCGCCAGCAGCCCCGGCGGGAGACTGGGTGAGCAGTACTTC. It encodes CASSPGGRLGEQYF.

V and J are TRBV4-1 and TRBJ1-1; possible D gene TRBD1, 5 bases. Trimming stripped 7 bases from V and 1 base from J, with 19 bases between. CDR3 length equals 16 residues. CDR1 is MGHRA, CDR2 YSYEKL, per germline. The CDR3 protein is CASTKHGGSGNTEAFF. CDR3 DNA: TGCGCCAGCACCAAACACGGGGGGTCTGGGAACACTGAAGCTTTCTTT.

This clone was recorded only once. This rearrangement joins TRBV27 to TRBJ2-3, with 10 nucleotides matching TRBD2. The CDR3 extends over 17 amino acids. Germline V CDR1 and CDR2: MNHEY, SMNVEV (reference sequence). J gave up 8 bases and V 6 bases, and 17 bases lay outside the gene matches. The CDR3 sequence: CASSASPAGGLHGTQYF. DNA of the CDR3: TGTGCCAGCAGCGCTTCCCCAGCGGGAGGGTTGCACGGTACGCAGTATTTT.

This rearrangement joins TRBV5-1 to TRBJ2-7; the D is unclear. Deletions cut 4 bases from V and 4 bases from J, with 12 bases between. Germline CDR1 and CDR2: SGHRS and YFSETQ. The CDR3 is 13 residues long. Here the CDR3 reads CASSGENSYEQYF. The CDR3 region has the DNA TGCGCCAGCAGCGGTGAAAATTCGTACGAGCAGTACTTC.

The chain is built from TRBV2 and TRBJ2-2, with TRBD1 as a possible D gene (6 bases). V dropped 6 bases and J dropped 4 bases, with 9 bases sitting between them. Germline V CDR1 and CDR2: SNHLY, FYNNEI. The CDR3 runs 13 residues. CDR3 in DNA: TGTGCCAGCAGCCAACAGGGCACCGGGGAGCTGTTTTTT. Translated, it gives CASSQQGTGELFF.

V is TRBV7-3 and J is TRBJ2-5; TRBD2 agrees at 8 bases. The germline V gene has CDR1 SGHTA and CDR2 FQGTGA. This CDR3 spans 15 amino acids. The junction had 8 bases not matched to a gene; V was cut back by 5 bases and J by 3 bases. This CDR3 reads CASSLLGLGEETQYF. The CDR3 DNA sequence: TGTGCCAGCAGCCTGTTGGGACTAGGGGAAGAGACCCAGTACTTC.

V and J are TRBV5-1 and TRBJ2-2; D uncertain. The germline V gene encodes CDR1 SGHRS and CDR2 YFSETQ. The CDR3 covers 14 residues. Between the trimmed V and J ends, which lost 0 bases and 5 bases, there was a span of 8 bases. The chain's CDR3 is CASSLDSRTGELFF. For the CDR3, the DNA is TGCGCCAGCAGCTTGGACAGCAGAACCGGGGAGCTGTTTTTT. The full variable domain, in which reference TRBV5-1 and TRBJ2-2 provide the parts outside the CDR3, is KAGVTQTPRYLIKTRGQQVTLSCSPISGHRSVSWYQQTPGQGLQFLFEYFSETQRNKGNFPGRFSGRQFSNSRSEMNVSTLELGDSALYLCASSLDSRTGELFFGEGSRLTVL.

This clone was observed a few times. The CDR3 loop reads CASSPPKGRLAEAFF. DNA of the CDR3: TGTGCCAGCTCACCACCGAAGGGCCGACTAGCTGAAGCTTTCTTT. This rearrangement joins TRBV18 to TRBJ1-1, with D hard to call. CDR3 length: 15 amino acids. V lost 0 bases to trimming and J lost 6 bases, with 14 bases between them. Germline lookup yields CDR1 KGHSH and CDR2 LQKENI. Full variable domain (missing parts from reference TRBV18 and TRBJ1-1): NAGVMQNPRHLVRRRGQEARLRCSPMKGHSHVYWYRQLPEEGLKFMVYLQKENIIDESGMPKERFSAEFPKEGPSILRIQQVVRGDSAAYFCASSPPKGRLAEAFFGQGTRLTVV.

As to this clone: This sample includes further DNA sequences coding for the same CDR3. The genes are TRBV5-1 and TRBJ1-6; D is unresolved. CDR3 size: 15 residues. V was trimmed by 0 bases and J by 0 bases, leaving 4 bases between them. Germline V gene data show CDR1 as SGHRS and CDR2 as YFSETQ. CDR3 coding DNA: TGCGCCAGCAGCTTGGGGAGCTCCTATAATTCACCCCTCCACTTT. This gives the protein CASSLGSSYNSPLHF. Looking up the rest from reference TRBV5-1 and TRBJ1-6 gives the full variable domain: KAGVTQTPRYLIKTRGQQVTLSCSPISGHRSVSWYQQTPGQGLQFLFEYFSETQRNKGNFPGRFSGRQFSNSRSEMNVSTLELGDSALYLCASSLGSSYNSPLHFGNGTRLTVT.

The chain links TRBV19 to TRBJ2-7, with a tentative D call TRBD2 (6 bases). CDR1 and CDR2 from the germline V gene are LNHDA and SQIVND (reference sequence). Trimming shortened V by 6 bases and J by 3 bases, and 15 bases separated the two germline ends. CDR3 length equals 14 residues. The CDR3 reads CASRSPGLSYEQYF. CDR3 sequence (DNA): TGTGCCAGTAGGTCACCGGGACTGAGCTACGAGCAGTACTTC.

The rearrangement links TRBV4-3 to TRBJ1-2; D may be TRBD1 (6 bases). V lost 0 bases and J 4 bases, leaving 15 bases between the germline ends. The CDR3 loop spans 16 amino acids. Germline lookup yields CDR1 LGHNA and CDR2 YSLEER. The CDR3 bases are TGCGCCAGCAGCCAAGATACGACAGGACCGGGCTATGGCTACACCTTC. Its translation: CASSQDTTGPGYGYTF.

This clone was detected once. V gene TRBV11-2 combines with J gene TRBJ2-4; a possible D gene is TRBD2 (6 bases). The CDR3 totals 17 residues. Germline CDR1 SGHAT, CDR2 FQNNGV. V shed 1 base and J shed 3 bases, with 16 bases lying between them. CDR3: CASSLVSSGVGKNIQYF. Written as DNA, the CDR3 is TGTGCCAGCAGCTTAGTCTCCTCGGGAGTAGGCAAAAACATTCAGTACTTC. The complete variable domain, with remaining parts taken from reference TRBV11-2 and TRBJ2-4, reads EAGVAQSPRYKIIEKRQSVAFWCNPISGHATLYWYQQILGQGPKLLIQFQNNGVVDDSQLPKDRFSAERLKGVDSTLKIQPAKLEDSAVYLCASSLVSSGVGKNIQYFGAGTRLSVL.

The table lists this clone with a few counts. J is TRBJ2-3 and V is TRBV7-2; no clear D. The germline V gene encodes CDR1 SGHTA and CDR2 FQGNSA. The V gene lost 6 bases and the J gene lost 5 bases, with 9 bases spanning the gap. CDR3 length equals 12 residues. CDR3 coding DNA: TGTGCCAGCAGGACCACCGGAGATACGCAGTATTTT. Translation: CASRTTGDTQYF. Full variable domain (remainder filled in from reference TRBV7-2 and TRBJ2-3): GAGVSQSPSNKVTEKGKDVELRCDPISGHTALYWYRQSLGQGLEFLIYFQGNSAPDKSGLPSDRFSAERTGGSVSTLTIQRTQQEDSAVYLCASRTTGDTQYFGPGTRLTVL.

This sequence joins TRBV18 and TRBJ1-6; 7 positions agree with TRBD1. The CDR3 totals 16 residues. The J segment lost 15 bases and the V segment lost 2 bases, leaving 16 bases of the junction unmatched. Germline CDR1 is KGHSH and CDR2 is LQKENI. The DNA for the CDR3 is TGTGCCAGCTCACCAGAGCCGGGACAGCACCGAGGGAACCTCCACTTT. It yields the protein CASSPEPGQHRGNLHF.

J is TRBJ1-1 and V is TRBV5-4; 12 bases are a match to TRBD1. J gave up 4 bases and V 3 bases, and 10 bases lay outside the gene matches. Germline assignment: CDR1 SGHNT and CDR2 YYREEE (reference sequence). CDR3 length equals 17 residues. The DNA of the CDR3 is TGTGCCAGCAGCTCCCGGGACAGGGGGCGCTTAGGCACTGAAGCTTTCTTT. Translated: CASSSRDRGRLGTEAFF.

V and J are TRBV5-4 and TRBJ2-7, with D maybe TRBD2 (5 bases). There are 13 residues in the CDR3. The germline V and J ends were trimmed by 3 bases and 5 bases, with 12 bases remaining between them. In germline, CDR1 is SGHNT, CDR2 YYREEE (reference sequence). The CDR3 here is CASSWGTRDEQYF. The CDR3 coding sequence is TGTGCCAGCAGCTGGGGAACTAGGGACGAGCAGTACTTC.

This chain uses TRBV5-4 with TRBJ2-2; no clear D. Trimming removed 0 bases from V and 6 bases from J, with 6 bases in between. The CDR3 spans 13 residues. Germline loops: CDR1 SGHNT, CDR2 YYREEE (reference sequence). DNA for the CDR3: TGTGCCAGCAGCTTGGAGAGCTCCGGGGAGCTGTTTTTT. Protein product: CASSLESSGELFF.